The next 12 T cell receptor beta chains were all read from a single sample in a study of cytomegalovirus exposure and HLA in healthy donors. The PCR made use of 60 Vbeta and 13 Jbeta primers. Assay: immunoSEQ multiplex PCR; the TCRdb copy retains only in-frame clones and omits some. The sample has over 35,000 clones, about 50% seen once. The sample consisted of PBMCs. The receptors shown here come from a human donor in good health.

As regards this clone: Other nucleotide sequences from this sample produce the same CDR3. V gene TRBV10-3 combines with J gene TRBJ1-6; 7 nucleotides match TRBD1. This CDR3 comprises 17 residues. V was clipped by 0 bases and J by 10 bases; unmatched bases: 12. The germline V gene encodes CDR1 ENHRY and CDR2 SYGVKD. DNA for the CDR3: TGTGCCATCAGTGAGTCTCCCTTAGGGACAGATGACTCACCCCTCCACTTT. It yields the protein CAISESPLGTDDSPLHF.

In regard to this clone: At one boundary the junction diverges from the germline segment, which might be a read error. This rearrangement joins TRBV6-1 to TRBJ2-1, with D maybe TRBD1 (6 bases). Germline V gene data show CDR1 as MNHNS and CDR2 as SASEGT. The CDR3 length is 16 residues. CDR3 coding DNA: TGTGCCAGCAGTGAAGTGCTGACAGGACCCTACAGTGAGCAGTTCTTC. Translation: CASSEVLTGPYSEQFF.

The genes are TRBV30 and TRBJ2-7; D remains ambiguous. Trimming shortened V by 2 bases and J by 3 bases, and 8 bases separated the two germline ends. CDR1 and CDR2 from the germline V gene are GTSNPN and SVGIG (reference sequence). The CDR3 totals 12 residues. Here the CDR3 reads CAWSLGVYEQYF. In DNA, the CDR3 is TGTGCCTGGAGTTTAGGAGTCTACGAGCAGTACTTC. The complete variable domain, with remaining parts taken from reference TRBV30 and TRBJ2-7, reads SQTIHQWPATLVQPVGSPLSLECTVEGTSNPNLYWYRQAAGRGLQLLFYSVGIGQISSEVPQNLSASRPQDRQFILSSKKLLLSDSGFYLCAWSLGVYEQYFGPGTRLTVT.

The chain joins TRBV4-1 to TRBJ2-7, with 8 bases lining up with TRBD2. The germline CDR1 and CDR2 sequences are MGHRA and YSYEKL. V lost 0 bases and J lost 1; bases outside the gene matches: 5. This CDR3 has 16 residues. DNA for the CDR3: TGCGCCAGCAGCCAAGATCGGGGGGGGGTGTCCTACGAGCAGTACTTC. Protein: CASSQDRGGVSYEQYF.

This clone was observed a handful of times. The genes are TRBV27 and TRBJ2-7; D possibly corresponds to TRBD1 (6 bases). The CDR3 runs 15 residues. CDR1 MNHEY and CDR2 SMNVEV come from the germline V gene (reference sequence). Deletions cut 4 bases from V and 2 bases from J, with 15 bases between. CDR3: CASSSGHNLPYEQYF. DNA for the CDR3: TGTGCCAGCAGTTCGGGACACAACCTACCCTACGAGCAGTACTTC.

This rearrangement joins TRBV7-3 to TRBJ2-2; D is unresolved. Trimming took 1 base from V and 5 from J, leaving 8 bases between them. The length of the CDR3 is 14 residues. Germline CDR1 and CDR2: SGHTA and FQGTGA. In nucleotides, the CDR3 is TGTGCCAGCAGCTTAATGCAGTCAACCGGGGAGCTGTTTTTT. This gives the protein CASSLMQSTGELFF.

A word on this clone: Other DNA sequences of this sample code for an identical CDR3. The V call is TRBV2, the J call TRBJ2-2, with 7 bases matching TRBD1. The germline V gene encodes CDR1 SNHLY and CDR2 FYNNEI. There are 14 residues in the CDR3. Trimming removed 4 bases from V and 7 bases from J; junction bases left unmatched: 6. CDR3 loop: CASSVDRADGELFF. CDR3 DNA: TGTGCCAGCAGTGTCGACAGGGCCGACGGGGAGCTGTTTTTT.

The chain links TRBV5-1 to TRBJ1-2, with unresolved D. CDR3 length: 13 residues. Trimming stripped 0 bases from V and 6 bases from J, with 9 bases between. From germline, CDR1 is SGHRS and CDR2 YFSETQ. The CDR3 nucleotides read TGCGCCAGCAGCTTGGCCGGTCAGGATGGCTACACCTTC. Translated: CASSLAGQDGYTF.

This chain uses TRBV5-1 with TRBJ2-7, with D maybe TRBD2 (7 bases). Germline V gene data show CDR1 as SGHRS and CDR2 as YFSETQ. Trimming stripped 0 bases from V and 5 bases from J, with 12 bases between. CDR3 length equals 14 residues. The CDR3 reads CASSLASGGHEQYF. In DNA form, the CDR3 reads TGCGCCAGCAGCTTGGCCTCGGGGGGCCACGAGCAGTACTTC.

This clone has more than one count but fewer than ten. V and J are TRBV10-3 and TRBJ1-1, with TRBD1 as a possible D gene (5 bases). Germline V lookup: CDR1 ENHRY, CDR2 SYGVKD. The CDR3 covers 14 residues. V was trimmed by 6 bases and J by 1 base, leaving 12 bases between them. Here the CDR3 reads CAIRPTGGNTEAFF. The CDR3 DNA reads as TGTGCCATCAGACCGACCGGGGGGAACACTGAAGCTTTCTTT.

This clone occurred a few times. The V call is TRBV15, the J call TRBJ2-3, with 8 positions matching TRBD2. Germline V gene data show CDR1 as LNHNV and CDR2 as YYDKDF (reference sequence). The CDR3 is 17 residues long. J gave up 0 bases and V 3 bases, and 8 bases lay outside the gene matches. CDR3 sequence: CATSRTRGGYSTDTQYF. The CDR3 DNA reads TGTGCCACCAGCAGGACCCGGGGGGGGTACAGCACAGATACGCAGTATTTT.

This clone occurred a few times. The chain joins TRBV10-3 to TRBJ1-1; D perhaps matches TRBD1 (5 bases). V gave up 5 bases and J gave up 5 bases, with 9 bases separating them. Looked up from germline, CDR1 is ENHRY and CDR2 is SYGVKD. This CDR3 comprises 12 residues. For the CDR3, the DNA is TGTGCCATCAGTCGGGGGGAGACTGAAGCTTTCTTT. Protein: CAISRGETEAFF.